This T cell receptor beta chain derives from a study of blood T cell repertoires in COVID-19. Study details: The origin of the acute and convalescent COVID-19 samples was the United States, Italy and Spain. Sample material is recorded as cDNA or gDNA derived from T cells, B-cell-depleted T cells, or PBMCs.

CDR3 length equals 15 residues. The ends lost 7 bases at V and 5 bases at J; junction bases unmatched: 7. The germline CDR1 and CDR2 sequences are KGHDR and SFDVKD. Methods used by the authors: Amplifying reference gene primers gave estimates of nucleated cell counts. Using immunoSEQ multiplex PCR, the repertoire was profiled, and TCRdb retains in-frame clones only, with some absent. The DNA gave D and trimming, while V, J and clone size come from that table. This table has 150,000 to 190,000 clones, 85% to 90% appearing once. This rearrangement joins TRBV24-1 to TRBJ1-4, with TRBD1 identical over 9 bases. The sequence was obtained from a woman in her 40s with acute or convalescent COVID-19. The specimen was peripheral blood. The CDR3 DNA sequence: TGTGCCACCAGCCGGGGGGGGACAGGGAATGAAAAACTGTTTTTT. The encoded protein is CATSRGGTGNEKLFF.